This T cell receptor (beta chain) was identified in a study of shared clonotypes between healthy human individuals. Study-wide results and caveats: Few donors restricted represented genetic and exposure-history diversity.

Losses at the gene ends were 0 bases for V and 3 bases for J; bases not matched to a gene: 6. Germline loops: CDR1 SGHNT, CDR2 YYREEE (reference sequence). This CDR3 is 15 amino acids long. Naive CD45RA+ and memory CD45RA-negative subsets were split from CD4+ cells. Comment on this clone: What it recognizes is unknown.

The assay ran at deep level. How the authors handled the data: ImmunoSEQ sequences covered only the junction and lacked quality scores; filtering therefore differed. Sequenced by immunoSEQ multiplex PCR; TCRdb stores in-frame clones only, minus some. The V and J calls and clone size were taken over from that table, and D and trimming were inferred from the DNA. Of roughly 2.2 million clones detected, less than 95% appear once; the ten largest clones hold about 0.41%. This clonotype was obtained from a man in his late teens or twenties in good health. Some clones in this sample may be carry-over from other donors' samples. V and J are TRBV5-4 and TRBJ2-7; the match to TRBD1 covers 7 bases. The sequencing input was naive CD4+ T cells from PBMCs. The subset here: CD45RA+ positively selected. CDR3 protein: CASSLAIAGGYEQYF. For the CDR3, the DNA is TGTGCCAGCAGCTTGGCCATCGCAGGGGGCTACGAGCAGTACTTC.